This T cell receptor (beta chain) was captured in a study of blood T cells in healthy people across ages. The CDR3 contains 14 residues. V gave up 5 bases and J gave up 8 bases, with 15 bases separating them. Germline CDR1 SGHTA, CDR2 FQGNSA. PBMCs, at least 6.5 million per sample, were isolated. Combining a sample-barcoded 5' primer with a J-beta primer mix, a second PCR ran for about 6 to 11 cycles. TCRdb independently ran MiXCR on the 5' RACE reads; one entry per CDR3 protein. Altogether 1,500,000 or so distinct CDR3 sequences are present, 35% to 45% being singletons, with the ten largest covering approximately 4%.

The chain combines TRBV7-2 with TRBJ1-4; perhaps TRBD1 as D (6 bases). This TCR came from a young woman in good health. The source material was blood. CDR3 residues: CASSPSRGSEKLFF. DNA for the CDR3: TGTGCCAGCAGCCCCTCCAGGGGTTCCGAAAAACTGTTTTTT.